Reported below is one TCR beta chain. Its antigen is not yet known. Nothing much larger sits one base from this clone, and base qualities are not available. The immunoSEQ Assay, a bias-controlled multiplex PCR, was used to amplify TCRbeta CDR3 regions from genomic DNA. The authors' pipeline ran thus. Nucleated cell counts per sample were estimated from amplification of reference gene primers within the assay. To quantify the absolute abundance of each unique TCRbeta CDR3 rearrangement, sequence reads were collapsed and filtered. For each sample, productive Simpson clonality was calculated by taking the square root of Simpson's diversity index across productive rearrangements. This is the immuneACCESS table as TCRdb keeps it, with only in-frame sequences that have V and J called. A part of the clones is gone; compared with another copy, unresolved V genes explain less than half, and the rest is unexplained. The V and J calls and clone size were taken over from that table, and D and trimming were inferred from the DNA. This sample comprises some 89,000 clones, roughly 89% of them detected only once. Roughly 14% of the sample is taken by the ten largest.

Each collaborating institution followed its own protocols to collect whole blood in K2EDTA tubes. For TCRbeta analysis, collaborators shipped samples as frozen whole blood, isolated PBMCs, or DNA extracted from either of those sample types. This sample stems from a study of blood T cell repertoires in COVID-19 (dated by TCRdb to 2020 to 2021). Some background on the complete study: Samples covering the acute and convalescent phases of COVID-19 were provided by collaborators in the United States, Italy and Spain. The prospective study material was composed of cDNA or gDNA derived from T cells, B-cell-depleted T cells, or PBMCs. The dataset comprised deeply sampled blood TCRbeta repertoires from subjects exposed to, actively infected with, or recovered from COVID-19. The repertoires were made available in a free public database intended to serve as a resource for research on the immune response to SARS-CoV-2. The samples were drawn from two sources: the first 160 participants of the ongoing ImmuneRACE study, and 1,254 subjects contributed by 6 global collaborators. Sample metadata almost always included a de-identified subject ID, COVID-19 status, age in years and sex. Where HLA class I and class II types were available, the types were taken from metadata supplied by the sample provider, not from assay-based typing.

Spanning cysteine to phenylalanine, the CDR3 consists of 17 amino acids. Solely the CDR3 DNA is kept, with 51 bases framed from the first base. Germline trimming: 0 bases from V, 4 bases from J; junction bases outside gene matches: 9. Sequences LNHDA (CDR1) and SQIVND (CDR2) are obtained from the germline V gene (reference sequence). What the study reported, not specific to this receptor: The quantity of clinical and demographic metadata differed by source and by participant and was supplied without curation.

The chain is made from TRBV19 and TRBJ2-5, with 9 junctional bases fitting TRBD2. The material sequenced was peripheral blood. The receptor's source is a human donor in a cohort sampled during active COVID-19. The CDR3 reads CASSIDPWTSERETQYF. The DNA sequence is given as TGTGCCAGTAGTATAGATCCCTGGACTAGCGAGAGAGAGACCCAGTACTTC. This CDR3, with the reference TRBV19 and TRBJ2-5 proteins standing in past its ends, gives the full variable domain DGGITQSPKYLFRKEGQNVTLSCEQNLNHDAMYWYRQDPGQGLRLIYYSQIVNDFQKGDIAEGYSVSREKKESFPLTVTSAQKNPTAFYLCASSIDPWTSERETQYFGPGTRLLVL.